This T cell receptor beta chain is drawn from a study of blood T cells in healthy people across ages. General study results and limits: Among long-lived donors, naive CD4+ cells were more numerous and diversity higher than in aged donors. Observed TCR beta diversity per million T cells went down as age went up. This fall followed a roughly linear course with age.

Comment on this clonotype: What it binds is not known.

Roughly 10 milliliters of peripheral blood were drawn from each donor. PCR was performed a second time for about 7 to 11 cycles using a sample-barcoded 5' primer and a J-beta primer mix. All cDNA molecules were each tagged by a template-switch adaptor with 12 random nucleotides. TCRdb ran MiXCR on the 5' RACE reads and lists one entry per CDR3 protein. The sample shows about a million distinct CDR3 sequences, roughly 51% of them seen only once. Sample: blood. The clonotype was recovered from a woman aged 55-75 years in good health.

Written as DNA, the CDR3 is TGCAGTGCTTCGTCAAGTACTAGCGGCTACGAGCAGTACTTC. Translating it yields CSASSSTSGYEQYF. This rearrangement joins TRBV20-1 to TRBJ2-5; TRBD2 aligns across 8 bases. The assigned J gene may be wrong: the sequence end matches TRBJ2-7 better. CDR1 and CDR2 (germline): DFQATT, SNEGSKA (reference sequence). The CDR3 covers 14 residues.